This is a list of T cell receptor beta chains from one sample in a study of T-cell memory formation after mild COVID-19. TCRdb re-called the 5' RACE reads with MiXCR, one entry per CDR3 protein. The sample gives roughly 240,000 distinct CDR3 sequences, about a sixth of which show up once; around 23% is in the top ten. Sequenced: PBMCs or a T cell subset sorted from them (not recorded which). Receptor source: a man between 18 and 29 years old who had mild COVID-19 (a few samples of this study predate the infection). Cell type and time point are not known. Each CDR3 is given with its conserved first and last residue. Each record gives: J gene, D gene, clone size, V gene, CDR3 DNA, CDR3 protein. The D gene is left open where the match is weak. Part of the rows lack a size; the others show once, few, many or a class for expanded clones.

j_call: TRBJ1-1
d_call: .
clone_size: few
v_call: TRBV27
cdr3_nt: TGTGCCAGCAGTTTAGGAGCCGCTGAAGCTTTCTTT
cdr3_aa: CASSLGAAEAFF

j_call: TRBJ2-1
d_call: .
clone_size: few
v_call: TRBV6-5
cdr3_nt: TGTGCCAGCCGCGACGAGGGGCAAAAGCAGTTCTTC
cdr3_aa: CASRDEGQKQFF

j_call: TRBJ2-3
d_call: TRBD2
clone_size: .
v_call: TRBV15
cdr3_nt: TGTGCCACCAGCAGAGCACTAGCGGGGGGGCTAGATACGCAGTATTTT
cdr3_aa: CATSRALAGGLDTQYF

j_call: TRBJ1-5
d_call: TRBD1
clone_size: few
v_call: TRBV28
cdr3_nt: TGTGCCAGCAGTCCGAGAGGACAGGGGCCTTACAATCAGCCCCAGCATTTT
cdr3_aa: CASSPRGQGPYNQPQHF

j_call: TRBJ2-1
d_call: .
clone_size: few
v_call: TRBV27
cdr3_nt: TGTGCCAGCAGCCTCGACAGACTTTCCTACAATGAGCAGTTCTTC
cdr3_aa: CASSLDRLSYNEQFF

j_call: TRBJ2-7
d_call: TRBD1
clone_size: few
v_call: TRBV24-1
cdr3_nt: TGTGCCACCAGCACAGGGGCCGGGGAGGAGCAGTACTTC
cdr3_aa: CATSTGAGEEQYF

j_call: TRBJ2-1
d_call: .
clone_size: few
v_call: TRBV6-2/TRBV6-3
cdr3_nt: TGTGCCAGCAGTCAGAGTACGTACAATGAGCAGTTCTTC
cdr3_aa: CASSQSTYNEQFF

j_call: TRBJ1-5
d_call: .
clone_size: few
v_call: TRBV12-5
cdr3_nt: TGTGCTAGTGGTTTGATCCGGGACCCCCTTAGCTCGCAGCCCCAGCATTTT
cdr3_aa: CASGLIRDPLSSQPQHF

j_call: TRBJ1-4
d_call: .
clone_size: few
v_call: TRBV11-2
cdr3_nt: TGTGCCAGCAGCCCCCGCAGGGTCGGTAGAGAAAAACTGTTTTTT
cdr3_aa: CASSPRRVGREKLFF

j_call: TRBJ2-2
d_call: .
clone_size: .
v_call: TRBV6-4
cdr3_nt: TGTGCCAGCAGTGACTCGGACACCGGGGAGCCGTTTTTT
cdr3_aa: CASSDSDTGEPFF

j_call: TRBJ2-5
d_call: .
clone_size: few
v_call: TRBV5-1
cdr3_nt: TGCGCCAGCAGCGACGGGCATTACGAGACCCAGTACTTC
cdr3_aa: CASSDGHYETQYF

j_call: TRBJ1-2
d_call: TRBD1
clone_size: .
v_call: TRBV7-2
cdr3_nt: TGTGCCAGCAGCTCGCTAGACAGGGACTATGGCTACACCTTC
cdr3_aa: CASSSLDRDYGYTF

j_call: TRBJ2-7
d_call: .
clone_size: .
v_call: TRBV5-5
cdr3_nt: TGTGCCAGCAGCCCCCTAGCGCTGTTCTCCTACGAGCAGTACTTC
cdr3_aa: CASSPLALFSYEQYF

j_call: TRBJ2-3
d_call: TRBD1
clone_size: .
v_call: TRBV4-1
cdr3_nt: TGCGCCAGCAGCGCAGGGGGAGATACGCAGTATTTT
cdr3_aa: CASSAGGDTQYF

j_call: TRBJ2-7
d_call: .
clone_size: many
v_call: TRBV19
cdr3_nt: TGTGCCAGTAGCCGCGGGATGGACGAGCAGTACTTC
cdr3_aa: CASSRGMDEQYF

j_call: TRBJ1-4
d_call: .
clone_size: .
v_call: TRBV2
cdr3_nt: TGTGCCAGCAGGCTTACAGGAGGGAGCAAAGAAAAACTGTTTTTT
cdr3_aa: CASRLTGGSKEKLFF

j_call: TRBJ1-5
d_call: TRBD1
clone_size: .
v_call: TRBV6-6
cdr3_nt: TGTGCCAGCACCAACCAGGGGGTGGGGGTGAGGCATCAGCCCCAGCATTTT
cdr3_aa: CASTNQGVGVRHQPQHF

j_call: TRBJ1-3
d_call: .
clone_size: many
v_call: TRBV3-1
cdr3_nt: TGTGCCAGCAGCCAACGTTTTTCATATACAGGGTTGTACACCATATATTTT
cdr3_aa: CASSQRFSYTGLYTIYF

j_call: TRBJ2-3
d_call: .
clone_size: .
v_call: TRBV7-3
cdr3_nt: TGTGCCAGCAGCACCCGACAGGCAGATACGCAGTATTTT
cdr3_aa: CASSTRQADTQYF

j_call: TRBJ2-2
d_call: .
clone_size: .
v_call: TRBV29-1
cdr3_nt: TGCAGCGGTTCCGGAGGGGCCGGGGAGCTGTTTTTT
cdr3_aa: CSGSGGAGELFF

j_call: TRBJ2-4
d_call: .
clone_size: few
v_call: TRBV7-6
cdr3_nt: TGTGCCAGCAGCTTAAGGTTTCTAGCCAAAAACATTCAGTACTTC
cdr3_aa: CASSLRFLAKNIQYF

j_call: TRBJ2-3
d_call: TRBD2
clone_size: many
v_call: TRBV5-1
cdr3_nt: TGCGCCAGCAGCTCCGGACTAGCGGTTGTAGATACGCAGTATTTT
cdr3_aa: CASSSGLAVVDTQYF

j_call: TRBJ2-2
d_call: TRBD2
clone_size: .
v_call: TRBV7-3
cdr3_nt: TGTGCCAGCAGCCCGTTGGGACTAGTTAACACCGGGGAGCTGTTTTTT
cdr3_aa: CASSPLGLVNTGELFF

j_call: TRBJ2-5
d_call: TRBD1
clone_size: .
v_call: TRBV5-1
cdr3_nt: TGCGCCAGCAGCCGAGTGGGGACAGTTCAAGAGACCCAGTACTTC
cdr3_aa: CASSRVGTVQETQYF

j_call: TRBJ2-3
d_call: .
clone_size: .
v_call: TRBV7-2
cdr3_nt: TGTGCCAGCAGCTTTGGAGGTTGGACAGATACGCAGTATTTT
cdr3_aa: CASSFGGWTDTQYF

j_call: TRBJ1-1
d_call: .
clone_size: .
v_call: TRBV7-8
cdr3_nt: TGTGCCAGCAGCTTGGGGGCGGTCGATCGGGAGACCGAAGCTTTCTTT
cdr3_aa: CASSLGAVDRETEAFF

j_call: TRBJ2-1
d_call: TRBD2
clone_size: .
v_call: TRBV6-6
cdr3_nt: TGTGCCAGCAGTTTCCTAGCGGGGGGCTGGAATGAGCAGTTCTTC
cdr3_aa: CASSFLAGGWNEQFF

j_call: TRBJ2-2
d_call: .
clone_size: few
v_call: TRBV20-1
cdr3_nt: TGCAGTGCTAGAGAACATACCGGGGAGCTGTTTTTT
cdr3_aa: CSAREHTGELFF

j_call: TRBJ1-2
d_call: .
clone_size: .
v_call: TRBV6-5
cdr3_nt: TGTGCCAGCAGTTACTCAGGGTGGGGAAACTATGGCTACACCTTC
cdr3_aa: CASSYSGWGNYGYTF

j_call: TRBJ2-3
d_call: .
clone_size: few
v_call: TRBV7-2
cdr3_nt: TGTGCCAGCAGCTCTCGGGGGGCGATCTACACAGATACGCAGTATTTT
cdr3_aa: CASSSRGAIYTDTQYF

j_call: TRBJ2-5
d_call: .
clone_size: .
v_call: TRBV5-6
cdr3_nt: TGTGCCAGCAGCTTGTTGGGGGCCGCGACTAAGACCCAGTACTTC
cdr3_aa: CASSLLGAATKTQYF

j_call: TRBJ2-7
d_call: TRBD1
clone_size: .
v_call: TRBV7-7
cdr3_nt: TGTGCCAGCAGCTTAGGAACAGGGGCGCTCCACGAGCAGTACTTC
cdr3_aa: CASSLGTGALHEQYF

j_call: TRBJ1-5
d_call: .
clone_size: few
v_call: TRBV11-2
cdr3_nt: TGTGCCAGCAGGGCAACAGGGAAAGCCTATAGCAATCAGCCCCAGCATTTT
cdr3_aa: CASRATGKAYSNQPQHF

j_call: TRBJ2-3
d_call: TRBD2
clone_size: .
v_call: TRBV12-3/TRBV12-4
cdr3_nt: TGTGCCAGCACCGCGGGGGGAGGCACAGATACGCAGTATTTT
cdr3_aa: CASTAGGGTDTQYF

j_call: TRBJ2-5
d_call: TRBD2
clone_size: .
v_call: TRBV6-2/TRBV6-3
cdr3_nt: TGTGCCAGCAGCGGGGGGTGGCAGAGTGGGGAGACCCAGTACTTC
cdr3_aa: CASSGGWQSGETQYF

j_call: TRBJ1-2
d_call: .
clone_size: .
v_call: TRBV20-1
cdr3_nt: TGCAGTGCTAGAGAAAACGGGGAGGGAGCTAACTATGGCTACACCTTC
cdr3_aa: CSARENGEGANYGYTF

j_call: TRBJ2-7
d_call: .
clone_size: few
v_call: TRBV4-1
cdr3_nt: TGCGCCAGCAGCCAAGTTCTGTCCCCGGAGGACTACGAGCAGTACTTC
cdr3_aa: CASSQVLSPEDYEQYF

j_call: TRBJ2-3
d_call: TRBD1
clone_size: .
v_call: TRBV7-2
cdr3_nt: TGTGCCAGCAGCTCGACCGCGGGGACAGGGTGGACAGATACGCAGTATTTT
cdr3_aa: CASSSTAGTGWTDTQYF

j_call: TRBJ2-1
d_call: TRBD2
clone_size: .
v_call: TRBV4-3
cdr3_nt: TGCGCCAGCAGCCAAGATGTCGGGGCTAGCGGGGGGCCATACAATGAGCAGTTCTTC
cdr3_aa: CASSQDVGASGGPYNEQFF

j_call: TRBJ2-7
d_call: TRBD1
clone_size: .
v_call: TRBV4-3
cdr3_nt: TGCGCCAGCAGCCCAGGCTCGACAGGGGGGTCCTACGAGCAGTACTTC
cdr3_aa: CASSPGSTGGSYEQYF

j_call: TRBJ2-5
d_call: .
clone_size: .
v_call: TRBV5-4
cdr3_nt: TGTGCCAGCAGCTTGACCGGGAGTAGGGAGACCCAGTACTTC
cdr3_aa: CASSLTGSRETQYF

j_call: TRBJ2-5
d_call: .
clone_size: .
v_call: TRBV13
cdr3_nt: TGTGCCAGCAGCTTAGCATATCGGACTCCGGGGGCAGAGACCCAGTACTTC
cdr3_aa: CASSLAYRTPGAETQYF

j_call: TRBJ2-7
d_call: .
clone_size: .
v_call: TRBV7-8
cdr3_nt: TGTGCCAGCCGGGCCGGGGGAACCTACGAGCAGTACTTC
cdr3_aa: CASRAGGTYEQYF

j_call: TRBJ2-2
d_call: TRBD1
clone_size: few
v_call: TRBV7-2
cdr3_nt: TGTGCCAGCAGCTTAAGGGACAGGACCAACACCGGGGAGCTGTTTTTT
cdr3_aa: CASSLRDRTNTGELFF

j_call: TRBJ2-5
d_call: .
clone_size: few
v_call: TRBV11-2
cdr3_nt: TGTGCCAGCAGCCCAATTGTCGGGCCGGCCGGAACCCAGTACTTC
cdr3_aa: CASSPIVGPAGTQYF

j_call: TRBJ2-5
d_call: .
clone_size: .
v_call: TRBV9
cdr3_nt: TGTGCCAGCAGCGTCGGGTCTTCACCTGGGGAGACCCAGTACTTC
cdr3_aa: CASSVGSSPGETQYF

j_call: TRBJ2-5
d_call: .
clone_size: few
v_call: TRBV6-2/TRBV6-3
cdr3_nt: TGTGCCAGCAGTTACGTCCCCCGGGAGACCCAGTACTTC
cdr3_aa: CASSYVPRETQYF

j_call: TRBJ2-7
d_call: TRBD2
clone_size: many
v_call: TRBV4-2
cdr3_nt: TGTGCCAGCAGCCAATGGTCTAGCGGGGGCTCCTACGAGCAGTACTTC
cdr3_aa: CASSQWSSGGSYEQYF

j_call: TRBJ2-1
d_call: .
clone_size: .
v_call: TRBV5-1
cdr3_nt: TGCGCCAGCAGCTTCAGGGCTGACAATGAGCAGTTCTTC
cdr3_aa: CASSFRADNEQFF

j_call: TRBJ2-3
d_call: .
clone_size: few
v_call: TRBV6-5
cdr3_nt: TGTGCCAGCAGTTGGGCGGCTAGCGGCACAGATACGCAGTATTTT
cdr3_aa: CASSWAASGTDTQYF

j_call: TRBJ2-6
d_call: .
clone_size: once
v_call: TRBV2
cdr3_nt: TGTGCCAGCAGTGATGTGGGGACACCAACACTCTCTGGGGCCAACGTACTGACTTTC
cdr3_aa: CASSDVGTPTLSGANVLTF

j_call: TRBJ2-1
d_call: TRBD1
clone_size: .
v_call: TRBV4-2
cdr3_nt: TGTGCCAGCAGCCAAGGGGGACAGGGGAGGAGCTCCTACAATGAGCAGTTCTTC
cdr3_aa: CASSQGGQGRSSYNEQFF

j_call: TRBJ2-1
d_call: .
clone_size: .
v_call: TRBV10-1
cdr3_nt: TGCGCCAGCAGTAAACCTGGACGGTCCGGCAATGAGCAGTTCTTC
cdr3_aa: CASSKPGRSGNEQFF

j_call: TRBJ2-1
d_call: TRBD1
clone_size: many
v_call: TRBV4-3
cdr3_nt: TGCGCCAGCGGGCCGTTGGGACAGGGAGGCAATGAGCAGTTCTTC
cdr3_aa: CASGPLGQGGNEQFF

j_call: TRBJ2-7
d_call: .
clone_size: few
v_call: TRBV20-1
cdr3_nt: TGCAGTGCTAGAGATCAGGAGCTTAGGGAGCAGTACTTC
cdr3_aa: CSARDQELREQYF

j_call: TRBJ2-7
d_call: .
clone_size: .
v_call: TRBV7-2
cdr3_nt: TGTGCCAGCAGCCGGGGAGGTAGCGGCCCGTGGCTGTACTTC
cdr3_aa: CASSRGGSGPWLYF

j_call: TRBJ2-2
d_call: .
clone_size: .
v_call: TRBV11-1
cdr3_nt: TGTGCCAGCAGCATATTATACGGGGATCCCGGGGAGCTGTTTTTT
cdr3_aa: CASSILYGDPGELFF